Listed below are T cell receptor beta chains from one sample, sequenced in a study of T cells in localized non-small cell lung cancer. Profiled with immunoSEQ multiplex PCR; TCRdb holds only in-frame clones, not every one. Of approximately 83,000 clones listed, 88% are singletons. Sequencing used peripheral blood, obtained before any cancer treatment. The receptors here all came from a woman aged 35 to 75 with stage I squamous cell lung carcinoma. Both conserved end residues are part of each CDR3. The D gene is left open where the match is weak. Not every row has a clone size; where given, it reads once, few, many or a size class.

d_gene	abundance	j_gene	v_gene	CDR3aa	CDR3nt
-	-	TRBJ1-2	TRBV5-1	CASSLGTANYGYTF	TGCGCCAGCAGCTTGGGGACGGCTAACTATGGCTACACCTTC
-	-	TRBJ1-4	TRBV21-1	CASSNRGRCEKLFF	TGTGCCAGCAGCAACAGGGGAAGGTGCGAAAAACTGTTTTTT
-	-	TRBJ1-1	TRBV5-1	CASSSNEVGTAFF	TGCGCCAGCAGCTCAAACGAAGTGGGGACAGCTTTCTTT
-	-	TRBJ1-4	TRBV18	CASSPDTIGEKLFF	TGTGCCAGCTCACCCGACACTATCGGTGAAAAACTGTTTTTT
-	-	TRBJ2-7	TRBV7-9	CASRGLDYEQYF	TGTGCCAGCAGAGGGTTGGACTACGAGCAGTACTTC
-	few	TRBJ1-6	TRBV30	CAWRGRSSNSPLHF	TGTGCCTGGAGGGGGCGGTCTTCGAATTCACCCCTCCACTTT
TRBD1	-	TRBJ2-7	TRBV5-4	CASTSSKTGGLNEQYF	TGTGCCAGCACCTCTTCTAAGACAGGGGGCTTAAACGAGCAGTACTTC
-	-	TRBJ1-1	TRBV5-4	CASSPPPDRNTEAFF	TGTGCCAGCAGCCCTCCCCCGGACAGGAACACTGAAGCTTTCTTT
-	-	TRBJ2-7	TRBV21-1	CASSKGPAGYEQYF	TGTGCCAGCAGCAAAGGGCCTGCCGGCTACGAGCAGTACTTC
-	-	TRBJ1-3	TRBV19	CASSTASGNTIYF	TGTGCCAGTAGTACTGCCTCTGGAAACACCATATATTTT
-	-	TRBJ1-2	TRBV7-9	CASSLGPLELEDGYTF	TGTGCCAGCAGCTTAGGACCTCTCGAGTTAGAGGATGGCTACACCTTC
TRBD2	-	TRBJ2-1	TRBV9	CASSQGTSVNEQFF	TGTGCCAGCAGCCAAGGGACTAGCGTCAATGAGCAGTTCTTC
TRBD1	-	TRBJ1-5	TRBV18	CASSPTSDRVDAPQHF	TGTGCCAGCTCACCCACCAGCGACAGGGTCGATGCGCCCCAGCATTTT
-	-	TRBJ1-6	TRBV6-5	CASSYRAGEFGSPLHF	TGTGCCAGCAGTTACAGGGCGGGGGAATTTGGGTCACCCCTCCACTTT
TRBD1	-	TRBJ1-1	TRBV9	CASSVEGATPHEAFF	TGTGCCAGCAGCGTAGAGGGGGCGACCCCCCATGAAGCTTTCTTT
-	-	TRBJ1-2	TRBV25-1	CASSESLDFGYTF	TGTGCCAGCAGTGAATCGTTAGATTTTGGCTACACCTTC
-	-	TRBJ1-2	TRBV29-1	CSVAPGGLGYTF	TGCAGCGTCGCCCCCGGGGGGCTTGGCTACACCTTC
TRBD1	-	TRBJ2-7	TRBV13	CASSLDGTEAYEQYF	TGTGCCAGCAGCTTAGATGGGACAGAAGCCTACGAGCAGTACTTC
-	-	TRBJ2-5	TRBV2	CASRGDFGTQYF	TGTGCCAGCAGAGGGGACTTTGGGACCCAGTACTTC
TRBD1	-	TRBJ1-1	TRBV30	CAWNPGGVYTEAFF	TGTGCCTGGAACCCAGGGGGAGTGTATACTGAAGCTTTCTTT
-	-	TRBJ1-5	TRBV19	CASSWGRDNQPQHF	TGTGCCAGTTCCTGGGGGCGAGACAATCAGCCCCAGCATTTT
-	-	TRBJ1-1	TRBV18	CASSPQGRTEAFF	TGTGCCAGCTCACCACAGGGAAGGACTGAAGCTTTCTTT
TRBD1	-	TRBJ1-1	TRBV11-2	CASSWSGTGGTEAFF	TGTGCCAGCAGCTGGTCAGGTACAGGGGGCACTGAAGCTTTCTTT
-	-	TRBJ2-1	TRBV4-2	CASSQAGNEQFF	TGTGCCAGCAGCCAAGCAGGAAATGAGCAGTTCTTC
-	-	TRBJ1-2	TRBV14	CASSKEQVNGYTF	TGTGCCAGCAGCAAAGAACAGGTTAATGGCTACACCTTC
TRBD1	-	TRBJ1-6	TRBV7-8	CASSLRTGVSNSPLHF	TGTGCCAGCAGCCTCCGGACAGGGGTCAGTAATTCACCCCTCCACTTT
-	-	TRBJ1-4	TRBV6-1	CASSEDGWGLGNEKLFF	TGTGCCAGCAGTGAAGACGGGTGGGGGTTGGGTAATGAAAAACTGTTTTTT
TRBD2	-	TRBJ2-3	TRBV27	CASSQRLAGGLDTQYF	TGTGCCAGCAGTCAAAGACTAGCGGGGGGACTAGATACGCAGTATTTT
-	-	TRBJ2-5	TRBV5-4	CASSLNRGGETQYF	TGTGCCAGCAGCTTGAATAGGGGCGGGGAGACCCAGTACTTC
TRBD1	-	TRBJ1-2	TRBV10-3	CAIRGGQGARGYTF	TGTGCCATCAGGGGGGGACAGGGGGCGCGAGGCTACACCTTC
TRBD2	-	TRBJ2-1	TRBV15	CATSRGAGGPENEQFF	TGTGCCACCAGCAGAGGAGCGGGGGGGCCGGAGAATGAGCAGTTCTTC
-	-	TRBJ1-2	TRBV28	CASSLGLGREYGYTF	TGTGCCAGCAGTTTAGGTCTGGGCAGAGAGTATGGCTACACCTTC